This T cell receptor beta chain was obtained from a study of T cells in localized non-small cell lung cancer. Germline V gives CDR1 SGHVS, CDR2 FQNEAQ. The CDR3 runs 15 residues. V lost 0 bases and J 4 bases, leaving 13 bases between the germline ends. Using immunoSEQ multiplex PCR, the repertoire was profiled, and TCRdb retains in-frame clones only, with some absent. The table has about 91,000 clones, around 90% seen once; the top ten hold roughly 15%. Findings and limits, study-wide: T cell clonality was highest in uninvolved adjacent lung, above tumor.

About this clone itself: The antigen remains undetermined.

The specimen comprised peripheral blood, sampled before any cancer treatment. The chain uses TRBV7-8 and TRBJ2-7; tentatively, D is TRBD2 (5 bases). The receptor comes from a man aged 40 to 75 with stage I squamous cell lung carcinoma. DNA for the CDR3: TGTGCCAGCAGCTTAGCGCGAAGTCGGACTTACGAGCAGTACTTC. Protein product: CASSLARSRTYEQYF.